This T cell receptor (beta chain) was recovered during a study of neurological immune-mediated disorders. V was trimmed by 0 bases and J by 1 base, leaving 13 bases between them. The CDR3 covers 17 residues. Looked up from germline, CDR1 is MDHEN and CDR2 is SYDVKM. In its sample, this clonotype was seen many times. TCRdb recomputed calls from the 5' RACE reads with MiXCR, one row per CDR3 protein. Among around 15,000 distinct CDR3 sequences, roughly 3% were seen once, and the ten largest hold 20% to 25%. Source material: CD8+ T cells from blood. This sequence was found in a woman aged 40 to 49 in good health. The chain is built from TRBV28 and TRBJ1-5; a weak D match, TRBD1 (5 bases). The CDR3: CASSLWPRGSSNQPQHF. Written as DNA, the CDR3 is TGTGCCAGCAGTTTATGGCCCCGGGGGTCAAGCAATCAGCCCCAGCATTTT.